This TCR beta chain was profiled in a study of blood T cell repertoires in COVID-19. Assay used: immunoSEQ multiplex PCR; TCRdb lists only in-frame clones, some missing. The sample shows around 200,000 clones, 60% to 85% of them seen only once. The sequenced sample consisted of peripheral blood. The TCR sequence derives from a woman in her seventies with acute or convalescent COVID-19.

This CDR3 is CASSQMGAGPYEQYF. The CDR3 region has the DNA TGTGCCAGCAGCCAAATGGGGGCAGGGCCGTACGAGCAGTACTTC. The chain couples TRBV11-2 to TRBJ2-7, with D perhaps TRBD1 (6 bases). V lost 5 bases to trimming and J lost 4 bases, with 18 bases between them. This CDR3 region has 15 residues. The germline CDR1 and CDR2 sequences are SGHAT and FQNNGV.